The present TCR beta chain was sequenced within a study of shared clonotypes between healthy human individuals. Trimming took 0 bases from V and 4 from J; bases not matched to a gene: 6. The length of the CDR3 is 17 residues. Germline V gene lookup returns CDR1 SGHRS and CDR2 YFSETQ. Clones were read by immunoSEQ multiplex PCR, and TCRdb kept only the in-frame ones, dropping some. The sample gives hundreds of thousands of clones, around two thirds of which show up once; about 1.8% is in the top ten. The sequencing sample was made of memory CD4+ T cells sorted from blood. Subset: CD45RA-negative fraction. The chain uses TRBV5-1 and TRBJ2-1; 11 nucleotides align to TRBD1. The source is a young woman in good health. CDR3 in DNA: TGCGCCAGCAGCTTGGCCCCAGGGACAGGGGGTTACAATGAGCAGTTCTTC. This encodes CASSLAPGTGGYNEQFF.